The 2 T cell receptor beta chains listed next were all sequenced from one sample in a study of T-cell memory formation after mild COVID-19. TCRdb re-derived calls from the 5' RACE reads in MiXCR, one entry per CDR3 protein. This sample carries roughly 600,000 distinct CDR3 sequences, 18% of them seen once, and the ten largest clones take approximately 12%. Sequencing was carried out using PBMCs or a T cell subset sorted from them (not recorded which). The receptors were sampled from an adult woman who had mild COVID-19 (a few samples of this study predate the infection). Cell type and time point are not known.

This clonotype showed up just a few times. This chain connects TRBV29-1 to TRBJ2-7; 8 nucleotides line up with TRBD1. The CDR3 runs to 15 residues. V lost 1 base and J lost 3; bases outside the gene matches: 8. Germline CDR1 SQVTM, CDR2 ANQGSEA. The CDR3 sequence is CSVEAVGQVNYEQYF. For the CDR3, the DNA is TGCAGCGTTGAAGCGGTGGGACAGGTTAACTACGAGCAGTACTTC.

There are a few counts of this clonotype. The rearrangement links TRBV7-2 to TRBJ2-2; possible D gene TRBD2, 5 bases. Trimming removed 8 bases from V and 6 bases from J, with 16 bases in between. Germline V gene sequence: CDR1 SGHTA, CDR2 FQGNSA. The length of the CDR3 is 14 residues. The CDR3 reads CASLGGPSSGELFF. The CDR3 region has the DNA TGTGCCAGCTTAGGCGGTCCTAGCTCCGGGGAGCTGTTTTTT.